Included here is one T cell receptor (beta chain) sequence, with context. Its antigen is still unknown. This sample stems from a study of T cell repertoires in cytomegalovirus infection. Study at large: Indicated by public TCR beta signatures were CMV infection and matching HLA type.

Each CDR3 protein gets one entry after TCRdb re-called the reads with MiXCR. The repertoire holds roughly 120,000 distinct CDR3 sequences, about 30% seen once, with roughly 81% in the top ten. The clonotype was recovered from a human donor in good health (CMV status not recorded). Some clones in this sample may be carry-over from other donors' samples. The specimen comprised CD8+ T cells from cultured PBMCs, sampled from culture after CMV antigen stimulation.

CDR3 nucleotide sequence: TGTGCCAGCAGTTCGACAGGGGCGCCCCTCCACTTT. Translated, it gives CASSSTGAPLHF. The chain joins TRBV6-5 to TRBJ1-6; 8 positions match TRBD1. The germline CDR1 and CDR2 sequences are MNHEY and SVGAGI. The trim removed 4 bases at V and 13 bases at J, leaving 3 bases unmatched. This CDR3 is 12 amino acids long.